This T cell receptor (beta chain) was recovered during a study of cytomegalovirus exposure and HLA in healthy donors. Study in general: Ancestry clustering placed around 80% of several hundred genotyped donors in the Caucasian-associated cluster.

This CDR3 is 13 amino acids long. Germline lookup yields CDR1 SGHRS and CDR2 YFSETQ. V lost 0 bases and J lost 4, with 7 bases in between. PCR involved 60 Vbeta and 13 Jbeta primers. Data came from immunoSEQ multiplex PCR; TCRdb stores just in-frame clones and leaves some out. The table includes 75,000 to 95,000 clones, around 79% detected once. This clone has just a few counts. Its antigen is unidentified. Regarding the study as a whole: The study dropped some indistinguishable V segments, TRBV6-2 and TRBV6-3 among them. Researchers reported in a later analysis that a missense DCLRE1C variant was tied to TCR beta V- and J-gene trimming.

Sequencing was done on a sample of PBMCs. The TCR comes from a woman aged 40 to 49 in good health and CMV-seropositive. This rearrangement joins TRBV5-1 to TRBJ2-5, with a possible D match to TRBD1 (5 bases). Here the CDR3 reads CASSLEGVETQYF. The DNA of the CDR3 is TGCGCCAGCAGCTTGGAAGGGGTAGAGACCCAGTACTTC.